This passage covers 25 T cell receptor beta chains from one sample sequenced in a study of PD-1 blockade in classical Hodgkin lymphoma. The time point is: cycle 4 day 1 (C4D1), after 6 weeks of nivolumab. All trial patients relapsed after autologous stem cell transplantation. This table comes from immunoSEQ multiplex PCR, and its TCRdb copy is limited to in-frame clones, with some not included. The table lists some 24,000 clones, about 72% of them singletons. The specimen was peripheral blood mononuclear cells (PBMCs), collected before the fourth cycle of nivolumab. The source of these receptors is a human donor with classical Hodgkin lymphoma.

This rearrangement joins TRBV19 to TRBJ2-3, with D possibly being TRBD1 (6 bases). This CDR3 is built from 15 residues. The germline V and J ends were trimmed by 5 bases and 7 bases, with 19 bases remaining between them. The germline CDR1 and CDR2 sequences are LNHDA and SQIVND (reference sequence). CDR3 DNA: TGTGCCAGTAGTTCCCCTCAGCTGGGGGCAAATACGCAGTATTTT. Amino acid sequence: CASSSPQLGANTQYF.

This clone was counted only a few times. The chain has TRBV6-1 and TRBJ2-7; D perhaps matches TRBD2 (6 bases). From germline, CDR1 is MNHNS and CDR2 SASEGT. Between the trimmed V and J ends, which lost 4 bases and 4 bases, there was a span of 17 bases. The length of the CDR3 is 15 residues. The CDR3 DNA is TGTGCCAGCAGTGTTCTCCGGGACTCTCGGTACGAGCAGTACTTC. As protein: CASSVLRDSRYEQYF.

The rearrangement links TRBV6-4 to TRBJ1-5; D not resolved. The CDR3 is 14 amino acids. V was shortened by 3 bases and J by 0 bases, with 6 bases between the two germline ends. Looked up from germline, CDR1 is MRHNA and CDR2 is SNTAGT. DNA for the CDR3: TGTGCCAGCAGTGAGAACTATAGCAATCAGCCCCAGCATTTT. This encodes CASSENYSNQPQHF.

This sequence joins TRBV30 and TRBJ1-1; TRBD1 might be the D (5 bases). V shed 3 bases and J shed 10 bases, with 24 bases lying between them. The CDR3 length is 15 residues. Germline V gene lookup returns CDR1 GTSNPN and CDR2 SVGIG (reference sequence). The CDR3 DNA reads TGTGCCTGGAGGGCTTTCGGGACGCGGAGAAACGGAGCTTTCTTT. Translated, it gives CAWRAFGTRRNGAFF.

V is TRBV4-1 and J is TRBJ1-1; D is possibly TRBD1 (6 bases). Germline V gene lookup returns CDR1 MGHRA and CDR2 YSYEKL. This CDR3 spans 15 amino acids. With 1 base removed from V and 4 bases from J, the gap between germline ends came to 13 bases. CDR3 in DNA: TGCGCCAGCAGCCAAGCCCGGACAGTGGGCACTGAAGCTTTCTTT. It yields the protein CASSQARTVGTEAFF.

As DNA, the CDR3 is TGCGCCAGCAGCCAAGATGTGCTGGGGGACTATGGCTACACCTTC. Amino acid sequence: CASSQDVLGDYGYTF. The rearrangement uses TRBV4-1 and TRBJ1-2; D is perhaps TRBD1 (5 bases). The CDR3 is made up of 15 amino acids. Trimming pared 0 bases from V and 3 bases from J, leaving 11 bases between. The germline gives CDR1 MGHRA, CDR2 YSYEKL.

The rearrangement uses TRBV6-1 and TRBJ2-7; D is uncertain. V was cut by 6 bases and J by 3 bases, with 6 bases left in between. Germline CDR1 is MNHNS and CDR2 is SASEGT. This CDR3 spans 11 amino acids. The CDR3 DNA follows: TGTGCCAGCAGCCCTTACTACGAGCAGTACTTC. It encodes CASSPYYEQYF.

The chain links TRBV7-6 to TRBJ1-4; D remains unclear. The CDR3 totals 13 residues. The V gene's germline CDR1 is SGHVS and CDR2 FNYEAQ. Deletions cut 1 base from V and 10 bases from J, with 10 bases between. CDR3 in DNA: TGTGCCAGCAGCTTAGACAGCATGGGAAAACTGTTTTTT. Encoded protein: CASSLDSMGKLFF.

The rearrangement links TRBV5-1 to TRBJ2-3, with TRBD2 as a possible D gene (6 bases). The V gene lost 7 bases and the J gene lost 3 bases, with 15 bases spanning the gap. This CDR3 region has 14 residues. Germline assignment: CDR1 SGHRS and CDR2 YFSETQ. The CDR3 loop is CASCRGMGTDTQYF. CDR3 DNA sequence: TGCGCCAGCTGCCGCGGGATGGGTACAGATACGCAGTATTTT.

Points on this clone: Sequence at one end of the junction differs from germline and may be a read error. The rearrangement links TRBV13 to TRBJ2-1; D assignment may be TRBD1 or TRBD2 (5 bases each). The CDR3 consists of 15 residues. Germline loops: CDR1 PRHDT, CDR2 FYEKMQ (reference sequence). The CDR3 region is CASSVGENSYNEQFF. CDR3 coding DNA: TGTGCCAGCAGCGTAGGGGAGAACTCCTACAATGAGCAGTTCTTC.

V is TRBV2 and J is TRBJ2-1; 8 bases are a match to TRBD2. Trimming cost V 1 base and J 7 bases; bases outside gene matches: 9. Germline V gene lookup returns CDR1 SNHLY and CDR2 FYNNEI. The CDR3 extends over 16 amino acids. CDR3 protein: CASSEGAAGAINEQFF. The CDR3 bases are TGTGCCAGCAGTGAAGGTGCAGCGGGGGCCATAAATGAGCAGTTCTTC.

This rearrangement joins TRBV2 to TRBJ1-5, with TRBD1 matching 8 bases. This CDR3 has 15 amino acids. The J segment lost 5 bases and the V segment lost 4 bases, leaving 7 bases of the junction unmatched. Germline V gives CDR1 SNHLY, CDR2 FYNNEI. For the CDR3, the DNA is TGTGCCAGCAGTGCTGGAGCAGGGGGCGATCAGCCCCAGCATTTT. Amino acids: CASSAGAGGDQPQHF.

The J gene is TRBJ2-5, the V gene TRBV29-1, with D uncertain. Germline CDR1 reads SQVTM; CDR2 reads ANQGSEA. The CDR3 contains 13 residues. Trimming removed 0 bases at V and 4 bases at J, with 9 bases between. CDR3 region: CSVEDRKIETQYF. In nucleotides, the CDR3 is TGCAGCGTTGAAGATAGGAAAATAGAGACCCAGTACTTC.

This chain joins TRBV4-1 and TRBJ1-2; TRBD1 agrees at 9 bases. Germline trimming cut 5 bases from V and 6 bases from J; bases unmatched to any gene: 10. Germline V lookup: CDR1 MGHRA, CDR2 YSYEKL. The CDR3 runs 15 residues. The CDR3 protein is CASSLRTGVVDGYTF. The DNA of the CDR3 is TGCGCCAGCAGCTTACGGACAGGGGTGGTGGATGGCTACACCTTC.

The CDR3 sequence: CASSQTGVNSPLHF. The CDR3 bases are TGTGCCAGCAGTCAAACGGGGGTTAATTCACCCCTCCACTTT. The chain carries TRBV6-6 and TRBJ1-6; a possible D gene is TRBD1 (5 bases). The CDR3 is 14 amino acids. CDR1 and CDR2 (germline): MNHNY, SVGAGI (reference sequence). V lost 5 bases to trimming and J lost 6 bases, with 11 bases between them.

The chain combines TRBV11-2 with TRBJ1-1; D gene unclear. The germline V gene has CDR1 SGHAT and CDR2 FQNNGV. With 2 bases removed from V and 6 bases from J, the gap between germline ends came to 16 bases. The CDR3 contains 15 residues. The CDR3 is CASSLSKGGFPEAFF. The CDR3 DNA is TGTGCCAGCAGCTTATCCAAGGGAGGGTTCCCTGAAGCTTTCTTT.

The genes are TRBV7-2 and TRBJ2-1, with 10 bases aligning to TRBD1. The CDR3 covers 13 residues. V was pared by 5 bases and J by 9 bases, with 4 bases of the junction left unmatched. Germline CDR1 is SGHTA and CDR2 is FQGNSA. CDR3 sequence reads: CASSKDRGGEQFF. The CDR3 DNA follows: TGTGCCAGCAGCAAGGACAGGGGGGGTGAGCAGTTCTTC.

The chain has TRBV28 and TRBJ2-7; TRBD1 agrees at 8 bases. The CDR3 loop spans 17 amino acids. Germline V gene lookup returns CDR1 MDHEN and CDR2 SYDVKM. V was clipped by 5 bases and J by 4 bases; unmatched bases: 16. The CDR3 reads CASSLDRGSPGSYEQYF. The DNA of the CDR3 is TGTGCCAGCAGTCTCGACAGGGGTTCCCCCGGTTCGTACGAGCAGTACTTC.

The chain couples TRBV29-1 to TRBJ2-5; D may be TRBD2 (5 bases). The germline gives CDR1 SQVTM, CDR2 ANQGSEA. Between the trimmed V and J ends, which lost 2 bases and 5 bases, there was a span of 12 bases. This CDR3 has 13 residues. The chain's CDR3 is CSVERASGETQYF. The CDR3 bases are TGCAGCGTTGAAAGGGCTTCGGGGGAGACCCAGTACTTC.

The chain recombines TRBV7-9 with TRBJ2-3; no firm D call. The V end lost 1 base, the J end lost 5 bases, and 7 bases lay between the germline ends. The CDR3 covers 13 residues. The V gene's germline CDR1 is SEHNR and CDR2 FQNEAQ (reference sequence). CDR3 coding DNA: TGTGCCAGCAGCTTAGGGTCAGGAGATACGCAGTATTTT. It is translated as CASSLGSGDTQYF.

This clone turned up a few times. This chain joins TRBV4-2 and TRBJ1-2, with a weak D call TRBD1 (6 bases). The V end lost 0 bases, the J end lost 0 bases, and 14 bases lay between the germline ends. The CDR3 sequence is 17 residues long. The germline V gene has CDR1 LGHNA and CDR2 YNFKEQ. CDR3 protein: CASSQDRRGTANYGYTF. CDR3 DNA: TGTGCCAGCAGCCAAGATCGGAGGGGGACTGCTAACTATGGCTACACCTTC.

Judged by abundance, this clone is medium-sized. The chain carries TRBV5-1 and TRBJ2-7; D ambiguous. The germline V gene encodes CDR1 SGHRS and CDR2 YFSETQ. There are 14 residues in the CDR3. Trimming left V 1 base short and J 0 bases short, with 8 bases between. CDR3 DNA sequence: TGCGCCAGCAGCTTGCCTAGTTCCTCCTACGAGCAGTACTTC. Encoded protein: CASSLPSSSYEQYF.

The rearrangement links TRBV5-4 to TRBJ1-2; 9 positions agree with TRBD1. The CDR3 sequence is 13 residues long. CDR1 and CDR2 (germline): SGHNT, YYREEE (reference sequence). The J segment lost 8 bases and the V segment lost 0 bases, leaving 2 bases of the junction unmatched. The CDR3 spells CASSLGTGVGYTF. Written as DNA, the CDR3 is TGTGCCAGCAGCTTGGGGACAGGGGTCGGCTACACCTTC.

The genes are TRBV11-3 and TRBJ1-1; weak D call: TRBD1 (6 bases). CDR3 length equals 13 residues. CDR1 and CDR2 from the germline V gene are SGHNT and YENEEA. Between the trimmed V and J ends, which lost 3 bases and 7 bases, there was a span of 12 bases. The DNA of the CDR3 is TGTGCCAGCAGCTTTACGCCACAGGGTGAAGCTTTCTTT. It specifies CASSFTPQGEAFF.

The chain carries TRBV18 and TRBJ1-3; no definite D call. This CDR3 has 16 amino acids. The V gene's germline CDR1 is KGHSH and CDR2 LQKENI. The ends were cut back, 1 base at V and 0 bases at J, with 10 bases in the middle. The CDR3 protein is CASSPLEAYSGNTIYF. The CDR3, as DNA: TGTGCCAGCTCACCACTTGAGGCCTACTCTGGAAACACCATATATTTT.